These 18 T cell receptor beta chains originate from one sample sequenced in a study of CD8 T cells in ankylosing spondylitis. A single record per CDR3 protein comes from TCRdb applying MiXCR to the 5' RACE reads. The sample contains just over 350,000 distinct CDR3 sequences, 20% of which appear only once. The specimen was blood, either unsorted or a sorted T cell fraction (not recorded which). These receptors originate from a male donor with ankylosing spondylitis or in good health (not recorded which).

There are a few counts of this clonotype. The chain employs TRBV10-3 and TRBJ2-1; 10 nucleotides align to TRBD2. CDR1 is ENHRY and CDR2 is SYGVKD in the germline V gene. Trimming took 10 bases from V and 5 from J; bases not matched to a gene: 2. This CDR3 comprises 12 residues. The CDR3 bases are TGTGCCACAACTAGCGGGGACAATGAGCAGTTCTTC. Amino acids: CATTSGDNEQFF.

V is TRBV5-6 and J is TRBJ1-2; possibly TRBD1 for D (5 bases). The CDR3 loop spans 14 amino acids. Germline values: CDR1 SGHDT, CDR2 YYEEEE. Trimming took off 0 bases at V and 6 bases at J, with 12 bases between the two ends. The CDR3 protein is CASSLGRVEDGYTF. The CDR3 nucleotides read TGTGCCAGCAGCTTGGGCAGGGTTGAGGATGGCTACACCTTC. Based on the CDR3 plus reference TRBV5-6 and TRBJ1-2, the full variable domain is DAGVTQSPTHLIKTRGQQVTLRCSPKSGHDTVSWYQQALGQGPQFIFQYYEEEERQRGNFPDRFSGHQFPNYSSELNVNALLLGDSALYLCASSLGRVEDGYTFGSGTRLTVV.

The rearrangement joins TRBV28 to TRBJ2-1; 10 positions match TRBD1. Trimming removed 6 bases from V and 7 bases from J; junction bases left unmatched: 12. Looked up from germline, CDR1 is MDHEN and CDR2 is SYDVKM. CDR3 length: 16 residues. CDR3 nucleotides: TGTGCCAGCAGACCAGACAGGGGGCCGAAGGGTAATGAGCAGTTCTTC. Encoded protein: CASRPDRGPKGNEQFF.

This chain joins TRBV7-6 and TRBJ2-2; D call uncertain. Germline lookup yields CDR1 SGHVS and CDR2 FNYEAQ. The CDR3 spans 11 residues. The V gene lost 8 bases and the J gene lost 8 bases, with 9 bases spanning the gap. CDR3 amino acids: CASAGSGELFF. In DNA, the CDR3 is TGTGCCAGCGCCGGGTCAGGGGAGCTGTTTTTT.

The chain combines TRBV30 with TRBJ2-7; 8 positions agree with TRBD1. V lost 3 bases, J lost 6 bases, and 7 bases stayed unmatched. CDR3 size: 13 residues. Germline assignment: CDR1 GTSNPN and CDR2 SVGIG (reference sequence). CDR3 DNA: TGTGCCTGGAGATGGACAGGGACAGGCGAGCAGTACTTC. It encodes CAWRWTGTGEQYF.

CDR3 protein: CASGDYGYTF. The CDR3 coding sequence is TGTGCCAGCGGGGACTATGGCTACACCTTC. The chain is built from TRBV28 and TRBJ1-2, with unresolved D. CDR3 length: 10 amino acids. The germline V gene has CDR1 MDHEN and CDR2 SYDVKM. V was shortened by 8 bases and J by 3 bases, with 4 bases between the two germline ends.

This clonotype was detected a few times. DNA for the CDR3: TGCAGTGCTAGAGGAGGAGGGTCGGGTTCACCCCTCCACTTT. This sequence encodes CSARGGGSGSPLHF. The chain combines TRBV20-1 with TRBJ1-6; no clear D gene. This CDR3 contains 14 residues. CDR1 DFQATT and CDR2 SNEGSKA come from the germline V gene (reference sequence). Trimming took 1 base from V and 9 from J, leaving 13 bases between them.

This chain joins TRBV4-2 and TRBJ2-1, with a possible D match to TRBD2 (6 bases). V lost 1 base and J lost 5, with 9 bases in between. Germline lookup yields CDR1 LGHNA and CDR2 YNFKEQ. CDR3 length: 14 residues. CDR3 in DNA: TGTGCCAGCAGCCAAGCGACGGGGGACAATGAGCAGTTCTTC. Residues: CASSQATGDNEQFF.

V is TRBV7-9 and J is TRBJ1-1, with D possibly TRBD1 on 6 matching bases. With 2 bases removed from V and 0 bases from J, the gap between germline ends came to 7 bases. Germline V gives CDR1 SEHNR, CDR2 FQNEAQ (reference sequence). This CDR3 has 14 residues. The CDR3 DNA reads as TGTGCCAGCAGCTTACAGGGGATGAACACTGAAGCTTTCTTT. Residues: CASSLQGMNTEAFF.

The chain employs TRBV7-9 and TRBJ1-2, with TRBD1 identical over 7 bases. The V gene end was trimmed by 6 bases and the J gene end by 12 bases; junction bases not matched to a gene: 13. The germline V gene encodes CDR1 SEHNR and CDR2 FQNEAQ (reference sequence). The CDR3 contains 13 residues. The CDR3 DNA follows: TGTGCCAGCAGTCCCAGGACAGGCCCCCTGCACACCTTC. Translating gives CASSPRTGPLHTF.

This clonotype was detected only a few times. The CDR3 nucleotides read TGCGCCAGCAGCCCGCCAGGGGCAGGCACAGATACGCAGTATTTT. Residues: CASSPPGAGTDTQYF. This sequence joins TRBV5-1 and TRBJ2-3, with D perhaps TRBD1 (6 bases). The germline V gene encodes CDR1 SGHRS and CDR2 YFSETQ. CDR3 length: 15 amino acids. V shed 4 bases and J shed 1 base, with 13 bases lying between them.

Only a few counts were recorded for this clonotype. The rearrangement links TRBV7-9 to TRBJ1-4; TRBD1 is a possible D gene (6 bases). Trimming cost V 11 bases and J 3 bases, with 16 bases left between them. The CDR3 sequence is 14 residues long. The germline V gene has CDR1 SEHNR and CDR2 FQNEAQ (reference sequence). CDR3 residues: CAYRAQGSNEKLFF. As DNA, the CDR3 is TGTGCCTACAGGGCACAGGGTTCTAATGAAAAACTGTTTTTT.

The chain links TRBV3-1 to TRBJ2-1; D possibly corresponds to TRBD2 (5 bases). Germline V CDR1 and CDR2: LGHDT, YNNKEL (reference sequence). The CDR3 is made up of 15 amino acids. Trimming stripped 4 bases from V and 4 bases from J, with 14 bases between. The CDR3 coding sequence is TGTGCCAGCAGCCGCCGGGGAGTACTATACAATGAGCAGTTCTTC. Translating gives CASSRRGVLYNEQFF.

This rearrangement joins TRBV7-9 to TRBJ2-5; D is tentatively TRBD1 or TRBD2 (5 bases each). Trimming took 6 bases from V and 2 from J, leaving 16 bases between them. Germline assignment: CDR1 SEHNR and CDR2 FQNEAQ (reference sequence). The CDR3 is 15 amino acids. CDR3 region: CASRSGGGPQETQYF. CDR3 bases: TGTGCCAGCAGGTCAGGTGGGGGACCACAAGAGACCCAGTACTTC.

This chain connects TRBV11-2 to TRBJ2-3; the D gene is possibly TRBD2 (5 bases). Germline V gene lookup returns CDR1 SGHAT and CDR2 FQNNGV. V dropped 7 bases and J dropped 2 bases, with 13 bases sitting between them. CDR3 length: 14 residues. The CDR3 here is CASTLVGDTDTQYF. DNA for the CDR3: TGTGCCAGCACCCTGGTGGGAGACACAGATACGCAGTATTTT.

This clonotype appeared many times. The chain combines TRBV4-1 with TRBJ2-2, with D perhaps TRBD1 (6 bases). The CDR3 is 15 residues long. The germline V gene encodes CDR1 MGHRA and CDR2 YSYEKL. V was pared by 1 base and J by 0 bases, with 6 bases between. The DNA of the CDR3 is TGCGCCAGCAGCCAAGGGACAGCGAACACCGGGGAGCTGTTTTTT. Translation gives CASSQGTANTGELFF.

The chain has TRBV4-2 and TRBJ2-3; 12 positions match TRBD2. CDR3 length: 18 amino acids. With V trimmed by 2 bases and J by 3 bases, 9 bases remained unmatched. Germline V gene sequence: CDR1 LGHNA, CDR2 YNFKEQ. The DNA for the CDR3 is TGTGCCAGCAGCCAACACCTAGCGGGGGGGCCTGGGACAGATACGCAGTATTTT. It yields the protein CASSQHLAGGPGTDTQYF.

CDR3 protein: CASSPTVIAGAGGPRDTQYF. The CDR3 DNA reads TGTGCCAGCTCACCAACGGTAATAGCGGGGGCCGGAGGGCCACGGGATACGCAGTATTTT. This rearrangement joins TRBV18 to TRBJ2-3, with 9 positions matching TRBD2. The V segment lost 2 bases and the J segment 6 bases; nucleotides outside the gene matches: 21. CDR3 length: 20 amino acids. Per germline, CDR1 KGHSH and CDR2 LQKENI.